The 26 T cell receptor beta chains presented below share a single source sample, sequenced in a study of blood T cell repertoires in COVID-19. Assay: immunoSEQ multiplex PCR; the TCRdb copy retains only in-frame clones and omits some. The repertoire holds around 250,000 clones, with about 80% as singletons. Material for sequencing was peripheral blood. These TCRs come from a human donor in a cohort sampled during active COVID-19.

This rearrangement joins TRBV3-1 (or the pseudogene TRBV3-2) to TRBJ2-3; 7 bases fit TRBD2. The CDR3 is 17 residues long. CDR1 and CDR2 (germline): LGHDT, YNNKEL (reference sequence). J was trimmed by 3 bases and V by 4 bases; bases with no gene match: 13. CDR3 nucleotide sequence: TGTGCCAGCAGCCTACGAGCTTTAGCGGGTCCGACAGATACGCAGTATTTT. Its protein is CASSLRALAGPTDTQYF.

The gene calls are TRBV3-1 (or the pseudogene TRBV3-2) and TRBJ2-7; tentative D call: TRBD2 (6 bases). The CDR3 has 17 residues. V was clipped by 0 bases and J by 0 bases, with 15 bases between them. Per germline, CDR1 LGHDT and CDR2 YNNKEL (reference sequence). CDR3 nucleotides: TGTGCCAGCAGCCAAGATCGGGGGTCGCGTAGCTCCTACGAGCAGTACTTC. Its protein product is CASSQDRGSRSSYEQYF.

CDR3 in amino acids: CASSYPGKDGYTF. In nucleotides, the CDR3 is TGTGCCAGCAGCTACCCGGGGAAGGATGGCTACACCTTC. The chain recombines TRBV6-5 with TRBJ1-2; D call uncertain. Trimming shortened V by 6 bases and J by 6 bases, and 14 bases separated the two germline ends. The CDR3 has 13 residues. Germline values: CDR1 MNHEY, CDR2 SVGAGI.

The V gene is TRBV4-1, the J gene TRBJ2-5; TRBD2 matches at 9 bases. Germline V gene sequence: CDR1 MGHRA, CDR2 YSYEKL. Trimming removed 0 bases from V and 4 bases from J; junction bases left unmatched: 9. CDR3 length: 17 amino acids. CDR3 loop: CASSQDKVAGVVETQYF. The DNA for the CDR3 is TGCGCCAGCAGCCAAGATAAGGTAGCGGGAGTAGTAGAGACCCAGTACTTC.

This chain links TRBV9 with TRBJ2-1, with 9 bases aligning to TRBD2. V was pared by 7 bases and J by 3 bases, with 8 bases of the junction left unmatched. The CDR3 contains 15 residues. Germline-derived CDR1 and CDR2 are SGDLS and YYNGEE. CDR3 loop: CASGQAGGFYNEQFF. The CDR3 DNA sequence: TGTGCCAGCGGCCAGGCGGGAGGGTTCTACAATGAGCAGTTCTTC.

This clone occurred many times. This chain links TRBV6-4 with TRBJ2-1; 8 bases are a match to TRBD1. Germline CDR1 is MRHNA and CDR2 is SNTAGT. V trimming: 0 bases; J trimming: 4 bases; junction bases outside the gene matches: 5. This CDR3 comprises 16 residues. The DNA for the CDR3 is TGTGCCAGCAGTGACTCGTTTACAGGGGGATACAATGAGCAGTTCTTC. This codes for CASSDSFTGGYNEQFF.

The rearrangement joins TRBV7-2 to TRBJ2-7; D may be TRBD2 (6 bases). The CDR3 spans 16 residues. The ends were cut back, 5 bases at V and 2 bases at J, with 19 bases in the middle. CDR1 SGHTA and CDR2 FQGNSA come from the germline V gene. Written as DNA, the CDR3 is TGTGCCAGCAGCCCAGCGGGCGGTGGGGCCGCCTACGAGCAGTACTTC. This codes for CASSPAGGGAAYEQYF.

V gene TRBV4-3 combines with J gene TRBJ1-1; possible D gene TRBD1, 6 bases. Germline assignment: CDR1 LGHNA and CDR2 YSLEER. With 4 bases removed from V and 5 bases from J, the gap between germline ends came to 14 bases. The CDR3 totals 14 residues. The DNA of the CDR3 is TGCGCCAGCAGCCGCGTAGGGGGAGGGACTGAAGCTTTCTTT. Protein: CASSRVGGGTEAFF.

This chain uses TRBV11-2 with TRBJ1-1, with D unresolved. CDR3 length equals 15 residues. Trimming took 0 bases from V and 0 from J, leaving 8 bases between them. Germline-derived CDR1 and CDR2 are SGHAT and FQNNGV. The CDR3 nucleotides are TGTGCCAGCAGCTTAGATTGGGCAGTGAACACTGAAGCTTTCTTT. This encodes CASSLDWAVNTEAFF.

The genes are TRBV7-6 and TRBJ1-5; D possibly corresponds to TRBD1 (5 bases). In germline, CDR1 is SGHVS, CDR2 FNYEAQ. Trimming pared 0 bases from V and 0 bases from J, leaving 6 bases between. This CDR3 spans 15 amino acids. The CDR3 bases are TGTGCCAGCAGCTTAGCAGGGGATAGCAATCAGCCCCAGCATTTT. Translating gives CASSLAGDSNQPQHF.

This clone has just one count. The genes are TRBV4-1 and TRBJ2-2, with 7 bases aligning to TRBD2. Trimming took 0 bases from V and 2 from J; bases not matched to a gene: 12. Germline V gene data show CDR1 as MGHRA and CDR2 as YSYEKL. This CDR3 is built from 19 residues. The CDR3, as DNA: TGCGCCAGCAGCCAAGAAGGTCTAGCGGTACGGGTCAACACCGGGGAGCTGTTTTTT. Its translation: CASSQEGLAVRVNTGELFF.

The rearrangement uses TRBV5-1 and TRBJ2-5; TRBD2 agrees at 13 bases. The CDR3 is made up of 16 amino acids. CDR1 and CDR2 (germline): SGHRS, YFSETQ. V lost 4 bases to trimming and J lost 4 bases; unmatched junction nucleotides: 7. The CDR3 region has the DNA TGCGCCAGCAGCCCTGGGACTAGCGGGGTACGAGAGACCCAGTACTTC. Translation gives CASSPGTSGVRETQYF.

The J gene is TRBJ1-6, the V gene TRBV6-2 or TRBV6-3, with D possibly matching TRBD1 (5 bases). Per the germline V gene, CDR1 is MNHEY and CDR2 is SVGEGT. V lost 0 bases, J lost 7 bases, and 16 bases lay in between. The CDR3 totals 17 residues. The CDR3 sequence is CASSYSDREHSNSPLHF. The CDR3, as DNA: TGTGCCAGCAGTTACTCTGACAGAGAACATTCCAATTCACCCCTCCACTTT.

This clone was seen a few times. The chain uses TRBV6-4 and TRBJ2-5; TRBD1 matches 7 bases. Per germline, CDR1 MRHNA and CDR2 SNTAGT. The CDR3 contains 16 residues. The trim removed 7 bases at V and 5 bases at J, leaving 16 bases unmatched. This CDR3 is CASNYPKTGRRETQYF. CDR3 nucleotides: TGTGCCAGCAACTACCCCAAGACAGGGAGACGGGAGACCCAGTACTTC.

The genes are TRBV10-3 and TRBJ2-7; TRBD2 is a possible D gene (6 bases). Trimming removed 11 bases at V and 3 bases at J, with 17 bases between. This CDR3 contains 13 residues. Germline CDR1 is ENHRY and CDR2 is SYGVKD. The CDR3 region is CAVKGLLGYEQYF. The CDR3 DNA sequence: TGTGCCGTCAAGGGACTGCTCGGCTACGAGCAGTACTTC.

This clone was found once. This chain links TRBV6-2 or TRBV6-3 with TRBJ1-6, with D unresolved. V was trimmed by 0 bases and J by 10 bases, leaving 10 bases between them. The CDR3 runs 14 residues. CDR1 is MNHEY, CDR2 SVGEGT, per germline. Here the CDR3 reads CASSYSATPSPLHF. In DNA form, the CDR3 reads TGTGCCAGCAGTTACTCGGCGACACCGTCACCCCTCCACTTT.

The chain has TRBV27 and TRBJ2-1; TRBD1 might be the D (7 bases). The CDR3 is 14 residues long. Germline values: CDR1 MNHEY, CDR2 SMNVEV (reference sequence). V lost 3 bases and J 9 bases, leaving 15 bases between the germline ends. The CDR3 coding sequence is TGTGCCAGCAGTTTGACAGGGAGGCAGGGTGAGCAGTTCTTC. As protein: CASSLTGRQGEQFF.

The chain joins TRBV28 to TRBJ2-7; D unresolved. The CDR3 has 11 residues. V was trimmed by 4 bases and J by 4 bases, leaving 5 bases between them. CDR1 is MDHEN and CDR2 is SYDVKM in the germline V gene. The CDR3 DNA reads as TGTGCCAGCAGTTCCTTTTACGAGCAGTACTTC. Translated, it gives CASSSFYEQYF.

The chain has TRBV19 and TRBJ2-1; 7 bases are a match to TRBD2. This CDR3 has 15 amino acids. V was pared by 4 bases and J by 6 bases, with 9 bases of the junction left unmatched. Germline values: CDR1 LNHDA, CDR2 SQIVND (reference sequence). The CDR3 region is CASSRGLLSFNEQFF. The CDR3 DNA reads as TGTGCCAGTAGTAGGGGACTACTCAGTTTCAATGAGCAGTTCTTC.

The V and J genes are TRBV15 and TRBJ2-3; D is possibly TRBD2 (6 bases). CDR3 length equals 15 residues. The V end was cut by 1 base, the J end by 5 bases, with 13 bases between. Germline V CDR1 and CDR2: LNHNV, YYDKDF (reference sequence). The CDR3 sequence: CATSRVAAEGDTQYF. Here the CDR3 DNA reads TGTGCCACCAGCAGAGTGGCGGCGGAGGGAGATACGCAGTATTTT.

This clone appeared a single time. The V call is TRBV7-6, the J call TRBJ2-7, with TRBD2 matching over 11 bases. This CDR3 spans 15 amino acids. The trim removed 5 bases at V and 2 bases at J, leaving 5 bases unmatched. CDR1 and CDR2 (germline): SGHVS, FNYEAQ. This chain's CDR3 is CASSLGTSGTYEQYF. CDR3 DNA: TGTGCCAGCAGCCTCGGGACTAGCGGAACCTACGAGCAGTACTTC.

This clone was observed at least ten times. This chain links TRBV4-3 with TRBJ2-4; 11 nucleotides align to TRBD2. Germline assignment: CDR1 LGHNA and CDR2 YSLEER. The CDR3 spans 15 residues. V was pared by 1 base and J by 9 bases, with 5 bases of the junction left unmatched. The CDR3 loop reads CASSQGVAGGTIQYF. The CDR3 DNA is TGCGCCAGCAGCCAAGGCGTAGCGGGGGGGACCATTCAGTACTTC.

J is TRBJ2-3 and V is TRBV18, with 15 bases matching TRBD2. The germline gives CDR1 KGHSH, CDR2 LQKENI. The CDR3 length is 18 residues. The junction had 7 bases not matched to a gene; V was cut back by 6 bases and J by 0 bases. CDR3 loop: CASSSPGLAGGSTDTQYF. CDR3 DNA sequence: TGTGCCAGCTCTTCCCCGGGACTAGCGGGGGGCAGCACAGATACGCAGTATTTT.

The genes are TRBV10-3 and TRBJ1-6; D unclear. Trimming removed 5 bases from V and 5 bases from J, with 10 bases in between. CDR3 length: 14 amino acids. CDR1 and CDR2 from the germline V gene are ENHRY and SYGVKD. CDR3 sequence: CAISPQEHNSPLHF. The CDR3 DNA is TGTGCCATCAGTCCTCAGGAACATAATTCACCCCTCCACTTT.

V usage is TRBV5-1 and J usage is TRBJ1-1, with TRBD1 matching 7 bases. Germline V gene data show CDR1 as SGHRS and CDR2 as YFSETQ. CDR3 length: 14 residues. Trimming took 4 bases from V and 5 from J; bases not matched to a gene: 8. CDR3 DNA: TGCGCCAGCAGCCGCGATCTACAGGGGACTGAAGCTTTCTTT. It is translated as CASSRDLQGTEAFF.

This clone turned up a few times. Other DNA variants within this sample encode the same CDR3. The J gene is TRBJ1-1, the V gene TRBV7-3; 9 nucleotides align to TRBD1. Germline CDR1 reads SGHTA; CDR2 reads FQGTGA. With V trimmed by 5 bases and J by 1 base, 2 bases remained unmatched. This CDR3 has 14 amino acids. CDR3 nucleotides: TGTGCCAGCAGCCTGACAGGGGGGAACACTGAAGCTTTCTTT. Translated, it gives CASSLTGGNTEAFF.